These 27 T cell receptor beta chains came from one sample sequenced in a study of post-analysis software for immune sequencing data. Study observations and caveats: In patients, four to six TRBV segments were more frequent than in controls, with TRBV5-6, TRBV5-1 and TRBV20-1 among them.

Unique molecular identifiers featured in each of the TCR beta cDNA libraries. TCRdb fed the PCR reads into MiXCR, producing one record per CDR3 protein. Among about 260,000 distinct CDR3 sequences listed, approximately 34% were seen once. These receptors' antigens are unknown. The sequencing input was blood. The source is a girl between 5 and 17 years old with multiple sclerosis.

Many counts were recorded for this clonotype. V and J are TRBV6-5 and TRBJ1-2; D is perhaps TRBD1 (5 bases). This CDR3 contains 14 residues. Germline CDR1 MNHEY, CDR2 SVGAGI. The V end was cut by 6 bases, the J end by 8 bases, with 19 bases between. CDR3 sequence: CASRYGFGAQGYTF. CDR3 DNA: TGTGCCAGCAGATACGGTTTTGGGGCGCAGGGCTACACCTTC.

The J gene is TRBJ2-7, the V gene TRBV20-1; a possible D gene is TRBD1 (6 bases). V lost 6 bases to trimming and J lost 1 base, with 10 bases between them. Germline CDR1 DFQATT, CDR2 SNEGSKA (reference sequence). The CDR3 is made up of 12 amino acids. CDR3 nucleotides: TGCAGTGCAACGGACAGTTCCTACGAGCAGTACTTC. Translated, it gives CSATDSSYEQYF.

This clonotype came up a few times. The chain uses TRBV11-2 and TRBJ1-1; no firm D call. This CDR3 contains 14 residues. Looked up from germline, CDR1 is SGHAT and CDR2 is FQNNGV. Trimming pared 5 bases from V and 5 bases from J, leaving 15 bases between. CDR3 in DNA: TGTGCCAGCAGCCCGCGGGCCGCGGGGACTGAAGCTTTCTTT. The encoded protein is CASSPRAAGTEAFF.

As concerns this clonotype: This may come from a read error, since a much larger clone is one base off. The chain is built from TRBV5-1 and TRBJ2-5, with 8 bases aligning to TRBD2. The CDR3 runs 13 residues. V was clipped by 6 bases and J by 4 bases; unmatched bases: 5. The V gene's germline CDR1 is SGHRS and CDR2 YFSETQ. The CDR3, as DNA: TGCGCCAGCAACTTCCGGGGGGGAGAGACCCAGTACTTC. This gives the protein CASNFRGGETQYF.

Worth noting for this clonotype: Just one base apart from a much larger clone, this may be a read error. The chain recombines TRBV5-4 with TRBJ2-3, with TRBD2 matching 9 bases. V dropped 0 bases and J dropped 6; count of bases not matched to a gene: 5. The germline V gene has CDR1 SGHNT and CDR2 YYREEE (reference sequence). The CDR3 loop spans 15 amino acids. The chain's CDR3 is CASSLDSGGFDTQYF. The CDR3 DNA follows: TGTGCCAGCAGCTTGGACAGCGGGGGGTTCGATACGCAGTATTTT.

The sample holds a few counts of this clonotype. V usage is TRBV6-5 and J usage is TRBJ1-1; D remains ambiguous. Germline CDR1 MNHEY, CDR2 SVGAGI. Trimming removed 2 bases from V and 2 bases from J, with 6 bases in between. CDR3 length equals 13 residues. In DNA, the CDR3 is TGTGCCAGCAGTTACACAAGTAACACTGAAGCTTTCTTT. Encoded protein: CASSYTSNTEAFF.

Only one count was recorded for this clonotype. This may come from a read error, since a much larger clone is one base off. Here the CDR3 reads CSAEPPHSCNEQFF. In DNA form, the CDR3 reads TGCAGTGCAGAGCCCCCTCACTCCTGCAATGAGCAGTTCTTC. The chain links TRBV20-1 to TRBJ2-1, with D uncertain. The length of the CDR3 is 14 residues. Germline CDR1 DFQATT, CDR2 SNEGSKA (reference sequence).

In this sample, this clonotype turned up a few times. A much larger clone differs from this one at a single base, so this may be a read error. This chain connects TRBV5-6 to TRBJ2-3; D ambiguous. The CDR3 runs to 14 residues. Germline V gene lookup returns CDR1 SGHDT and CDR2 YYEEEE. Trimming removed 3 bases from V and 6 bases from J, with 14 bases in between. The CDR3: CASSWVDRHDTQYF. DNA of the CDR3: TGTGCCAGCAGCTGGGTAGACCGACACGATACGCAGTATTTT.

There are many counts of this clonotype. The chain combines TRBV28 with TRBJ2-1; D possibly corresponds to TRBD2 (5 bases). This CDR3 is built from 13 residues. Trimming took off 5 bases at V and 6 bases at J, with 11 bases between the two ends. Germline loops: CDR1 MDHEN, CDR2 SYDVKM. This CDR3 is CASSPSEGNEQFF. The CDR3 DNA follows: TGTGCCAGCAGTCCCTCCGAGGGCAATGAGCAGTTCTTC.

In its sample, this clonotype was seen many times. This chain uses TRBV9 with TRBJ2-5; D possibly uses TRBD1 or TRBD2 (5 bases each). Trimming removed 0 bases from V and 5 bases from J, with 11 bases in between. Germline V gene lookup returns CDR1 SGDLS and CDR2 YYNGEE. This CDR3 comprises 14 residues. The CDR3 sequence: CASSVGGRAETQYF. The CDR3 region has the DNA TGTGCCAGCAGCGTAGGGGGGAGAGCGGAGACCCAGTACTTC. The full variable domain, rest sourced from reference TRBV9 and TRBJ2-5, is DSGVTQTPKHLITATGQRVTLRCSPRSGDLSVYWYQQSLDQGLQFLIQYYNGEERAKGNILERFSAQQFPDLHSELNLSSLELGDSALYFCASSVGGRAETQYFGPGTRLLVL.

This chain uses TRBV4-1 with TRBJ1-5, with D possibly matching TRBD1 (5 bases). V was trimmed by 1 base and J by 6 bases, leaving 13 bases between them. CDR1 and CDR2 (germline): MGHRA, YSYEKL. This CDR3 has 15 residues. CDR3: CASSQAQGTPQPQHF. Written as DNA, the CDR3 is TGCGCCAGCAGCCAAGCACAAGGGACCCCTCAGCCCCAGCATTTT.

The chain has TRBV30 and TRBJ1-1; 9 positions agree with TRBD1. CDR3 length: 16 amino acids. V trimming: 0 bases; J trimming: 0 bases; junction bases outside the gene matches: 5. Germline-derived CDR1 and CDR2 are GTSNPN and SVGIG (reference sequence). The CDR3 here is CAWSVRTGVLNTEAFF. The CDR3 nucleotides read TGTGCCTGGAGTGTGCGGACAGGGGTCTTGAACACTGAAGCTTTCTTT.

This clonotype was seen once. The chain joins TRBV4-2 to TRBJ2-1; the D gene is possibly TRBD2 (7 bases). The CDR3 covers 14 residues. V dropped 3 bases and J dropped 8 bases, with 14 bases sitting between them. CDR1 is LGHNA, CDR2 YNFKEQ, per germline. CDR3 in amino acids: CASSHPGGRYEQFF. The DNA of the CDR3 is TGTGCCAGCAGCCACCCGGGGGGCCGATATGAGCAGTTCTTC.

This clonotype was found a few times. The chain carries TRBV5-1 and TRBJ1-1; TRBD1 might be the D (5 bases). V was trimmed by 0 bases and J by 7 bases, leaving 16 bases between them. Germline V gene lookup returns CDR1 SGHRS and CDR2 YFSETQ. This CDR3 has 15 residues. This chain's CDR3 is CASSLAAVTGDEAFF. CDR3 nucleotides: TGCGCCAGCAGCTTGGCCGCGGTAACAGGAGATGAAGCTTTCTTT.

The CDR3 bases are TGTGCCAGCTCGGGGGGGTCAGGTGAAAAACTGTTTTTT. Encoded protein: CASSGGSGEKLFF. V is TRBV7-9 and J is TRBJ1-4, with D possibly matching TRBD1 (5 bases). Per the germline V gene, CDR1 is SEHNR and CDR2 is FQNEAQ (reference sequence). The CDR3 contains 13 residues. V was pared by 8 bases and J by 7 bases, with 14 bases between.

This clonotype was counted many times. The V and J genes are TRBV11-2 and TRBJ2-1; the match to TRBD2 covers 10 bases. CDR1 and CDR2 from the germline V gene are SGHAT and FQNNGV. The CDR3 covers 17 residues. V shed 1 base and J 3 bases; nucleotides not matched to a gene: 6. Written as DNA, the CDR3 is TGTGCCAGCAGCTTAGTGGCTAGCGGGAGACTCTACAATGAGCAGTTCTTC. This gives the protein CASSLVASGRLYNEQFF.

This clonotype was seen repeatedly, ten times or more. This sequence joins TRBV29-1 and TRBJ1-2; 10 bases fit TRBD1. CDR1 is SQVTM and CDR2 is ANQGSEA in the germline V gene. The CDR3 loop spans 13 amino acids. J was trimmed by 2 bases and V by 3 bases; bases with no gene match: 0. The CDR3 region has the DNA TGCAGCGTTGAGGGACAGGGGAACTATGGCTACACCTTC. Translation gives CSVEGQGNYGYTF.

The chain employs TRBV7-9 and TRBJ1-4, with a possible D match to TRBD1 (5 bases). V lost 11 bases to trimming and J lost 5 bases, with 24 bases between them. Germline V gene data show CDR1 as SEHNR and CDR2 as FQNEAQ (reference sequence). This CDR3 has 16 residues. As DNA, the CDR3 is TGTGCCGGTTCGGGACGGGAGATGATGGGGAATGAAAAACTGTTTTTT. Amino acids: CAGSGREMMGNEKLFF.

The V and J genes are TRBV4-3 and TRBJ2-1, with 14 bases fitting TRBD2. The CDR3 sequence is 15 residues long. The V segment lost 4 bases and the J segment 8 bases; nucleotides outside the gene matches: 4. Per the germline V gene, CDR1 is LGHNA and CDR2 is YSLEER. The CDR3 region is CASSPTSGRGDEQFF. The CDR3 nucleotides are TGCGCCAGCAGCCCGACTAGCGGGAGGGGGGATGAGCAGTTCTTC.

Concerning this clonotype itself: A much larger clone differs by one base, so this may be a read error. The rearrangement uses TRBV25-1 and TRBJ2-5; the match to TRBD2 covers 7 bases. CDR1 is MGHDK and CDR2 is SYGVNS in the germline V gene. The CDR3 has 13 amino acids. The J segment lost 11 bases and the V segment lost 4 bases, leaving 10 bases of the junction unmatched. In DNA, the CDR3 is TGTGCCAGCAGTGGGGGGGGATACAATGAGCAGTACTTC. Amino acids: CASSGGGYNEQYF.

The chain recombines TRBV6-5 with TRBJ1-3; D ambiguous. There are 13 residues in the CDR3. V was shortened by 8 bases and J by 0 bases, with 8 bases between the two germline ends. CDR1 is MNHEY and CDR2 is SVGAGI in the germline V gene. The CDR3 protein is CASAERSGNTIYF. CDR3 DNA: TGTGCCAGCGCAGAACGCTCTGGAAACACCATATATTTT.

Concerning this clonotype itself: Possible read error: a much larger clone is one base away. The chain uses TRBV7-9 and TRBJ1-5; tentative D call: TRBD1 (5 bases). The CDR3 is 13 residues long. Germline-derived CDR1 and CDR2 are SEHNR and FQNEAQ (reference sequence). Trimming shortened V by 5 bases and J by 9 bases, and 14 bases separated the two germline ends. The CDR3 here is CASSDGTDRPQHF. CDR3 nucleotide sequence: TGTGCCAGCAGCGACGGGACTGATCGGCCCCAGCATTTT.

As to this clonotype: This sequence may be a read error, since a much larger clone differs from it by one base. In nucleotides, the CDR3 is TGTGCCACCAGCATAGTAGCGGGAGCGGGGACAGGTACGCAGTATTTT. This translates into CATSIVAGAGTGTQYF. This chain connects TRBV15 to TRBJ2-3, with D possibly TRBD2 on 9 matching bases. The germline gives CDR1 LNHNV, CDR2 YYDKDF (reference sequence). This CDR3 is 16 amino acids long.

At least ten counts were recorded for this clonotype. J is TRBJ2-1 and V is TRBV7-6, with D uncertain. Trimming removed 0 bases from V and 1 base from J, with 7 bases in between. Germline-derived CDR1 and CDR2 are SGHVS and FNYEAQ. The CDR3 runs to 15 residues. Here the CDR3 reads CASSLARRSYNEQFF. The CDR3 DNA is TGTGCCAGCAGCTTAGCGCGGCGTTCCTACAATGAGCAGTTCTTC.

At least ten counts were recorded for this clonotype. The chain joins TRBV9 to TRBJ1-1; D unclear. The CDR3 spans 15 residues. V was shortened by 0 bases and J by 3 bases, with 12 bases between the two germline ends. Germline CDR1 reads SGDLS; CDR2 reads YYNGEE. Here the CDR3 reads CASSVVSTTDTEAFF. DNA for the CDR3: TGTGCCAGCAGCGTAGTAAGCACGACGGACACTGAAGCTTTCTTT.

In this sample, this clonotype turned up a few times. The V and J genes are TRBV7-6 and TRBJ2-1, with 7 bases identical to TRBD1. Unmatched junction bases numbered 11, after V lost 1 base and J lost 5 bases. This CDR3 spans 17 amino acids. Per germline, CDR1 SGHVS and CDR2 FNYEAQ. CDR3 protein: CASSLVSGTAANNEQFF. In DNA, the CDR3 is TGTGCCAGCAGCTTAGTTAGTGGGACAGCAGCTAACAATGAGCAGTTCTTC. The full variable domain, completed using reference TRBV7-6 and TRBJ2-1, is GAGVSQSPRYKVTKRGQDVALRCDPISGHVSLYWYRQALGQGPEFLTYFNYEAQQDKSGLPNDRFSAERPEGSISTLTIQRTEQRDSAMYRCASSLVSGTAANNEQFFGPGTRLTVL.

This clonotype was seen just once. The chain recombines TRBV18 with TRBJ1-2; 9 nucleotides match TRBD1. This CDR3 has 15 amino acids. With V trimmed by 3 bases and J by 5 bases, 7 bases remained unmatched. Germline CDR1 reads KGHSH; CDR2 reads LQKENI. DNA of the CDR3: TGTGCCAGCTCACCGGACAGGGGAAAAGGATATGGCTACACCTTC. It specifies CASSPDRGKGYGYTF.